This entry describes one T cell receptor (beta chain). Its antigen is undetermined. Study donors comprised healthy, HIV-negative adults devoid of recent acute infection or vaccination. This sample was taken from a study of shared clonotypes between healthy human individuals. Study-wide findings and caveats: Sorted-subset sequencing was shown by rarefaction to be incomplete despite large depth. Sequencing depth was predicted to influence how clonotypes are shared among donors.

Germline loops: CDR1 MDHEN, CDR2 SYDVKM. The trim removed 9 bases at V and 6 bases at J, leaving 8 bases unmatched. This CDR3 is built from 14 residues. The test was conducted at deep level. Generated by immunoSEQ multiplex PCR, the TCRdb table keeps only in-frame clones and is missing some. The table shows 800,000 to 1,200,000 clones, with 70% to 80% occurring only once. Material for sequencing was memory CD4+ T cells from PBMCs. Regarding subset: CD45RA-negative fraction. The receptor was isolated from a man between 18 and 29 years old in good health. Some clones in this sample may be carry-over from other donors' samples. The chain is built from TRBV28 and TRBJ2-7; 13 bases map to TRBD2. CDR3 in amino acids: CASINGLAGVEQYF. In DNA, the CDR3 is TGTGCCAGTATCAACGGACTAGCGGGAGTCGAGCAGTACTTC.